A single sample gave rise to the 23 T cell receptor beta chains below, sequenced in a study of post-analysis software for immune sequencing data. Notes on the study in general: Among 5 or 6 TRBV segments more frequent in patients than controls were TRBV5-6, TRBV5-1 and TRBV20-1.

These receptors have no known antigen. cDNA libraries for TCR beta contained unique molecular identifiers. TCRdb redid the calling of the PCR reads with MiXCR, one entry per CDR3 protein. The sample holds hundreds of thousands of distinct CDR3 sequences, 25% to 30% seen once. The sample taken for sequencing was blood. The source of these receptors is a girl aged 5-17 years with multiple sclerosis.

As for this clonotype: Mismatch with germline at one junction end may stem from a read error. The chain carries TRBV4-1 and TRBJ1-4; 8 bases align to TRBD1. The germline CDR1 and CDR2 sequences are MGHRA and YSYEKL. The CDR3 consists of 16 residues. The CDR3 DNA sequence: TGCGCTAGCAGCCAAGAATTAGGACAGGGCTATGAAAAACTGTTTTTT. Amino acids: CASSQELGQGYEKLFF.

The chain joins TRBV4-2 to TRBJ2-5; D call uncertain. This CDR3 region has 15 residues. V gave up 2 bases and J gave up 1 base, with 11 bases separating them. Germline CDR1 reads LGHNA; CDR2 reads YNFKEQ. CDR3 amino acids: CASSQTDSTQETQYF. As DNA, the CDR3 is TGTGCCAGCAGCCAAACCGACTCGACCCAAGAGACCCAGTACTTC.

Comment on this clonotype: Mismatch with germline at one junction end may stem from a read error. The V gene is TRBV7-2, the J gene TRBJ2-1; D call uncertain. Germline CDR1 is SGHTA and CDR2 is FQGNSA. The CDR3 totals 14 residues. The CDR3 DNA follows: TGTGCCAGCAGCTTGTCTCCAACCTACAATGGGCAGTTCTTC. It translates to CASSLSPTYNGQFF.

This clonotype was picked up a small number of times. The chain joins TRBV20-1 to TRBJ1-5; unclear D gene. The germline gives CDR1 DFQATT, CDR2 SNEGSKA (reference sequence). There are 16 residues in the CDR3. Trimming shortened V by 0 bases and J by 0 bases, and 12 bases separated the two germline ends. DNA for the CDR3: TGCAGTGCTAGAGATCATGTTGAGTATAGCAATCAGCCCCAGCATTTT. It translates to CSARDHVEYSNQPQHF.

This clonotype was seen at least ten times. The CDR3: CASSSGRAYEQYF. DNA of the CDR3: TGCGCCAGCAGTAGCGGGAGGGCCTACGAGCAGTACTTC. J is TRBJ2-7 and V is TRBV10-2, with TRBD2 identical over 10 bases. There are 13 residues in the CDR3. V was pared by 5 bases and J by 2 bases, with 0 bases of the junction left unmatched. The germline CDR1 and CDR2 sequences are WSHSY and SAAADI.

Turning to this clonotype: One end of the junction varies from germline; a read error may be responsible. The rearrangement links TRBV12-3 or TRBV12-4 to TRBJ1-1; 8 bases fit TRBD1. The CDR3 totals 14 residues. For the CDR3, the DNA is TGTGTCAGCAGACCGACAGGGGTTGCCACTGAAGCTTTCTTT. It encodes CVSRPTGVATEAFF.

The DNA of the CDR3 is TGCAGTGCTAGAGACGGGGCCTACACTGAAGCTTTCTTT. Protein: CSARDGAYTEAFF. The chain uses TRBV20-1 and TRBJ1-1, with D perhaps TRBD1 (5 bases). Germline values: CDR1 DFQATT, CDR2 SNEGSKA (reference sequence). CDR3 length: 13 amino acids. V lost 0 bases, J lost 3 bases, and 8 bases lay in between.

The rearrangement joins TRBV29-1 to TRBJ2-2; perhaps TRBD2 as D (6 bases). The CDR3 is made up of 13 amino acids. Germline V CDR1 and CDR2: SQVTM, ANQGSEA. V shed 7 bases and J shed 5 bases, with 14 bases lying between them. In DNA, the CDR3 is TGCAGCGCCCACGTTGGGGGGACCGGGGAGCTGTTTTTT. Protein sequence: CSAHVGGTGELFF.

V gene TRBV7-2 combines with J gene TRBJ2-7; maybe TRBD2 (5 bases). The CDR3 is 15 residues long. Germline values: CDR1 SGHTA, CDR2 FQGNSA. Trimming stripped 1 base from V and 7 bases from J, with 17 bases between. The CDR3 DNA reads as TGTGCCAGCAGCTTAGTGGGTGGGGAGCTTGGGGAGCAGTACTTC. It specifies CASSLVGGELGEQYF.

This clonotype came up a few times. This chain uses TRBV20-1 with TRBJ2-1; 8 bases match TRBD2. The germline V gene encodes CDR1 DFQATT and CDR2 SNEGSKA (reference sequence). CDR3 size: 15 residues. After removal of 3 bases from V and 3 bases from J, the junction contained 7 bases not matched to a gene. The chain's CDR3 is CSASAVSGGYNEQFF. Written as DNA, the CDR3 is TGCAGTGCTAGCGCGGTCAGCGGGGGCTACAATGAGCAGTTCTTC.

The chain is built from TRBV29-1 and TRBJ1-2; the D gene is possibly TRBD1 (6 bases). The CDR3 runs 12 residues. Germline CDR1 reads SQVTM; CDR2 reads ANQGSEA. Trimming stripped 4 bases from V and 8 bases from J, with 14 bases between. The CDR3 DNA sequence: TGCAGCGTTGTAACCAGGGGATGGGGCTACACCTTC. Protein: CSVVTRGWGYTF.

This clonotype was detected a few times. The chain recombines TRBV7-2 with TRBJ2-7; TRBD1 might be the D (5 bases). Germline loops: CDR1 SGHTA, CDR2 FQGNSA. The CDR3 is 15 residues long. V lost 2 bases and J 4 bases, leaving 15 bases between the germline ends. CDR3: CASSLQGFLGYEQYF. DNA of the CDR3: TGTGCCAGCAGCTTACAGGGTTTCTTGGGGTACGAGCAGTACTTC. Looking up the rest from reference TRBV7-2 and TRBJ2-7 gives the full variable domain: GAGVSQSPSNKVTEKGKDVELRCDPISGHTALYWYRQSLGQGLEFLIYFQGNSAPDKSGLPSDRFSAERTGGSVSTLTIQRTQQEDSAVYLCASSLQGFLGYEQYFGPGTRLTVT.

CDR3 loop: CSAHQGRGPDTQYF. DNA of the CDR3: TGCAGTGCTCATCAGGGAAGAGGTCCAGATACGCAGTATTTT. This chain joins TRBV20-1 and TRBJ2-3; TRBD1 might be the D (5 bases). This CDR3 is 14 amino acids long. V lost 5 bases and J lost 4, with 16 bases in between. CDR1 is DFQATT, CDR2 SNEGSKA, per germline (reference sequence).

V is TRBV7-9 and J is TRBJ1-2; D remains ambiguous. This CDR3 has 16 residues. V lost 6 bases, J lost 2 bases, and 19 bases lay in between. Per the germline V gene, CDR1 is SEHNR and CDR2 is FQNEAQ (reference sequence). CDR3 sequence reads: CASRLLAAPPNYGYTF. The CDR3 nucleotides read TGTGCCAGCAGGCTCCTGGCAGCCCCCCCCAACTATGGCTACACCTTC.

The genes are TRBV11-2 and TRBJ1-1, with a tentative D call TRBD1 (5 bases). The CDR3 is made up of 14 amino acids. Germline loops: CDR1 SGHAT, CDR2 FQNNGV. Trimming pared 5 bases from V and 5 bases from J, leaving 15 bases between. The CDR3 protein is CASSRLVGGTEAFF. The CDR3 coding sequence is TGTGCCAGCAGCCGTCTGGTGGGGGGAACTGAAGCTTTCTTT.

The gene calls are TRBV10-3 and TRBJ2-2; D is uncertain. Germline V CDR1 and CDR2: ENHRY, SYGVKD. The length of the CDR3 is 15 residues. Trimming removed 3 bases from V and 3 bases from J, with 11 bases in between. CDR3 DNA: TGTGCCATCAGTGACTCCGGGCCGGACACCGGGGAGCTGTTTTTT. This codes for CAISDSGPDTGELFF.

The CDR3 coding sequence is TGTGCCAGCAGTCAACCGGGACAGGGGATTGAAGCTTTCTTT. Its translation: CASSQPGQGIEAFF. The J gene is TRBJ1-1, the V gene TRBV27, with TRBD1 identical over 10 bases. Germline-derived CDR1 and CDR2 are MNHEY and SMNVEV (reference sequence). CDR3 length equals 14 residues. Trimming took 5 bases from V and 7 from J; bases not matched to a gene: 7.

This clonotype appeared a few times. The chain combines TRBV27 with TRBJ2-3, with 7 bases that match TRBD2. V shed 3 bases and J 2 bases; nucleotides not matched to a gene: 5. There are 15 residues in the CDR3. CDR1 MNHEY and CDR2 SMNVEV come from the germline V gene (reference sequence). CDR3: CASSLGGVITDTQYF. CDR3 sequence (DNA): TGTGCCAGCAGTTTGGGAGGGGTGATCACAGATACGCAGTATTTT.

This clonotype was observed many times. The chain carries TRBV10-3 and TRBJ2-7, with 14 bases lining up with TRBD2. This CDR3 contains 15 residues. CDR1 and CDR2 (germline): ENHRY, SYGVKD. With V trimmed by 6 bases and J by 3 bases, 4 bases remained unmatched. The CDR3 sequence: CAIRVGTSGSYEQYF. The CDR3, as DNA: TGTGCCATCAGGGTGGGGACTAGCGGGAGCTACGAGCAGTACTTC.

The chain has TRBV5-5 and TRBJ2-3; D possibly corresponds to TRBD1 (6 bases). The CDR3 has 16 amino acids. Germline V gene data show CDR1 as SGHKS and CDR2 as YYEKEE (reference sequence). The ends were cut back, 4 bases at V and 2 bases at J, with 17 bases in the middle. CDR3 DNA sequence: TGTGCCAGCAGCCTGGTCACCAGGGGCTTCACAGATACGCAGTATTTT. Amino acids: CASSLVTRGFTDTQYF.

This clonotype was observed many times. The CDR3 nucleotides read TGTGCCACCAGCCGAAGGGGCGGGTCGGGTGGCTACACCTTC. It codes for CATSRRGGSGGYTF. The chain carries TRBV15 and TRBJ1-2; D is perhaps TRBD1 (5 bases). The CDR3 has 14 residues. Germline CDR1 reads LNHNV; CDR2 reads YYDKDF (reference sequence). The V gene lost 5 bases and the J gene lost 7 bases, with 17 bases spanning the gap. Filled out from reference TRBV15 and TRBJ1-2, the complete variable domain reads DAMVIQNPRYQVTQFGKPVTLSCSQTLNHNVMYWYQQKSSQAPKLLFHYYDKDFNNEADTPDNFQSRRPNTSFCFLDIRSPGLGDTAMYLCATSRRGGSGGYTFGSGTRLTVV.

V and J are TRBV29-1 and TRBJ2-1; D remains unclear. The CDR3 extends over 13 amino acids. V was cut by 4 bases and J by 0 bases, with 7 bases left in between. Germline CDR1 reads SQVTM; CDR2 reads ANQGSEA. The CDR3 loop reads CSVAQVSYNEQFF. Written as DNA, the CDR3 is TGCAGCGTTGCCCAGGTCTCCTACAATGAGCAGTTCTTC.

The chain employs TRBV7-2 and TRBJ1-2, with D unclear. The CDR3 extends over 13 amino acids. CDR1 and CDR2 from the germline V gene are SGHTA and FQGNSA. V lost 0 bases and J 13 bases, leaving 15 bases between the germline ends. DNA for the CDR3: TGTGCCAGCAGCTTAGCCCATACGCCCCTCCTCACCTTC. It codes for CASSLAHTPLLTF.